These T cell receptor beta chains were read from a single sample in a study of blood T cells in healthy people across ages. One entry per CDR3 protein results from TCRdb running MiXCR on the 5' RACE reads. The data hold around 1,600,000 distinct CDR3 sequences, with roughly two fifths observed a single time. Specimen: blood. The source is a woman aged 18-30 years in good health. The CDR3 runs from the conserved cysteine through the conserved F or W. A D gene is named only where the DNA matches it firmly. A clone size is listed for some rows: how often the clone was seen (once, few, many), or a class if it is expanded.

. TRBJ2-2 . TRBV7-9 TGTGCCAGCAGCTTAGAGGGACTCCTACCGAACACCGGGGAGCTGTTTTTT CASSLEGLLPNTGELFF
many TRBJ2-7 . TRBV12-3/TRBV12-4 TGTGCCAGCAGCCTACCGGGACCCTCCTACGAGCAGTACTTC CASSLPGPSYEQYF
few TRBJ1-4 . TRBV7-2 TGTGCCAGCAGCTTAATTTCATCTGCAACTAATGAAAAACTGTTTTTT CASSLISSATNEKLFF
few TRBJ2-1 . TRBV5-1 TGCGCCACCAGAGGGTCTGGGTCCTACAATGAGCAGTTCTTC CATRGSGSYNEQFF
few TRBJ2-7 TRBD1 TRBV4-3 TGCGCCAGCAGCTCGGACAGGACCTCCTACGAGCAGTACTTC CASSSDRTSYEQYF
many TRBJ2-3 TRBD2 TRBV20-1 TGCAGTGCTAGAGATCCGGGGGGGCAATCAGATACGCAGTATTTT CSARDPGGQSDTQYF
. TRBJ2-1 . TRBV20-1 TGCAGTGCTAGAGATCTCACTAGCAGGCACAATGAGCAGTTCTTC CSARDLTSRHNEQFF
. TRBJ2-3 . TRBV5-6 TGTGCCAGCAGCTTGGAAGTGTACTCAGATACGCAGTATTTT CASSLEVYSDTQYF
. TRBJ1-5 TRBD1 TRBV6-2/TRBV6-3 TGTGCCAGCAGTTACCTGGACAGGCGGGCGCCCCAGCATTTT CASSYLDRRAPQHF
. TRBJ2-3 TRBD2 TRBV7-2 TGTGCCAGCAGCTTAGTGGGACTAGTTCCCCTAAGCACGGATACGCAGTATTTT CASSLVGLVPLSTDTQYF
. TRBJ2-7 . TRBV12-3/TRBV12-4 TGTGCCAGCAGCCTGGCGGTGGACGACGCTTCTGCGCAGTACTTC CASSLAVDDASAQYF
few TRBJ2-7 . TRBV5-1 TGCGCCAGCAGTAACGCGCCTCCTGAATTGGAGTACGAGCAGTACTTC CASSNAPPELEYEQYF
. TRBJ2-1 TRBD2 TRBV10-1 TGCGCCAGCAGCAAAGCGGGGCGATCCTACAATGAGCAGTTCTTC CASSKAGRSYNEQFF
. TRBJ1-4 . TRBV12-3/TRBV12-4 TGTGCCAGCAGTGTCGGGACAACTAATGAAAAACTGTTTTTT CASSVGTTNEKLFF
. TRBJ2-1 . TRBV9 TGTGCCAGCAGCGTAGGAAGGACTGACCTCTCCTACAATGAGCAGTTCTTC CASSVGRTDLSYNEQFF
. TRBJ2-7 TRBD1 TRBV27 TGTGCCAGCAGTTTTCTGACAGGGGGCTACTACGAGCAGTACTTC CASSFLTGGYYEQYF
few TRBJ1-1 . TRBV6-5 TGTGCCAGCAGTTACTCGGACGGGGGATCCACTGAAGCTTTCTTT CASSYSDGGSTEAFF
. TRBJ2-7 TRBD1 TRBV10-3 TGTGCCCTCAGCGGGACAGGGTTTTCCTACGAGCAGTACTTC CALSGTGFSYEQYF
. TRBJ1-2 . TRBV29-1 TGCAGCGCGAGAGACACTGTCTATGGCTACACCTTC CSARDTVYGYTF
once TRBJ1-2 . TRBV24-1 TGTGCCACCAGTGATGTTAACAGCAACTATGGCTACACCTTC CATSDVNSNYGYTF
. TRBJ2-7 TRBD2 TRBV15 TGTGCCACCAGCAGAGATGCCGGCAGCGGGAAGCAGTACTTC CATSRDAGSGKQYF
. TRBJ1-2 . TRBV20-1 TGCAGTGCGGTTCGGCCAGGGGCCGACAACTATGGCTACACCTTC CSAVRPGADNYGYTF
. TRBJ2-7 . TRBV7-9 TGTGCCAGCAGCTCTTTGACCCTTCAGGGCGAGCAGTACTTC CASSSLTLQGEQYF
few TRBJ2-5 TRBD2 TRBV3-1 TGTGCCAGCAGCCAAGATTGGCTAGCGGGGGACAATCAAGAGACCCAGTACTTC CASSQDWLAGDNQETQYF
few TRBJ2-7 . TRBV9 TGTGCCAGCAGCGTAGGGGTAGCCTCCTACGAGCAGTACTTC CASSVGVASYEQYF
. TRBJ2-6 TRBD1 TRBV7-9 TGTGCCAGCAAGGGGACAGACTCTTACTCTGGGGCCAACGTCCTGACTTTC CASKGTDSYSGANVLTF
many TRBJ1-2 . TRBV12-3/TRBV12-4 TGTGCCAGCAGTTTAAAGGATAACTATGGCTACACCTTC CASSLKDNYGYTF
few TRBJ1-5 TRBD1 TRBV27 TGTGCCAGCAGTTTCTCCGCACGTCAACAGGGGAGCAATCAGCCCCAGCATTTT CASSFSARQQGSNQPQHF
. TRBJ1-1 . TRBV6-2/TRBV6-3 TGTGCCAGCAGGTCAATACAGGGCCGGGGCACTGAAGCTTTCTTT CASRSIQGRGTEAFF
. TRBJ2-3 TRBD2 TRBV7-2 TGTGCCAGCAGCTTAGAGTCGCTAGCGGGGGGGAGCACAGATACGCAGTATTTT CASSLESLAGGSTDTQYF
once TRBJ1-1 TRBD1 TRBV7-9 TGTGCCAGCAGCCTTAAGACAGGGATGAACACTGAAGCTTTCTTT CASSLKTGMNTEAFF
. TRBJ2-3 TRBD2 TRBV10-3 TGTGCCATCAAGGCACGAGCGGGGGCAGATACGCAGTATTTT CAIKARAGADTQYF
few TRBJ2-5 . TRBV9 TGTGCCAGCAGCTCTTCCCCTAGGAGCCAAGAGACCCAGTACTTC CASSSSPRSQETQYF